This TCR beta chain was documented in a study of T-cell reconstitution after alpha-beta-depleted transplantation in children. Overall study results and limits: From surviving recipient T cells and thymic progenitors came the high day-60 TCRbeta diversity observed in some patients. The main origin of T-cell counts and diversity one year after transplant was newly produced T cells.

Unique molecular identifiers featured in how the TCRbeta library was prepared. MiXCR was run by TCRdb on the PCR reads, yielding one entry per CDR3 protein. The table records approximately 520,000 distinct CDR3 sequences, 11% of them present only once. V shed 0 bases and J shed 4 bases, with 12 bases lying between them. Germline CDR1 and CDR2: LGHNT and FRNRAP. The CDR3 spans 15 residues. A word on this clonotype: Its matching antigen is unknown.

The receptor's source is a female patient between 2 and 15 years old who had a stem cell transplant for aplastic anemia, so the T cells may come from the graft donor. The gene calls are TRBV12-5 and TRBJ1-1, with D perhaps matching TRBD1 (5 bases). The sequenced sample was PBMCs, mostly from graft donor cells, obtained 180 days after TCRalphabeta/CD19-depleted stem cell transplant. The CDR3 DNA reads TGTGCTAGTGGTTTGGTACGGGGGGAGGGCACTGAAGCTTTCTTT. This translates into CASGLVRGEGTEAFF.